This TCR beta chain was retrieved from a study of siplizumab effects on memory and regulatory T cells (dated by TCRdb to about 2019). Some background on the complete study: The study looked at the effect of siplizumab, an anti-CD2 antibody, on alloreactive T-cell subsets in allogeneic mixed lymphocyte reactions made from human PBMCs. Beyond this particular receptor, the publication reports: Because sequences at frequencies below about 10^-5 were poorly captured, only a minor fraction of alloreactive clones could be mapped back to unstimulated subsets. Greater diversity appeared to be present in unstimulated naive T cells than in memory T cells, and a substantial contribution to the alloresponse seemed to be made by naive cells. Among mappable alloreactive CD4+ clones, the Treg-derived fraction averaged approximately 63% with siplizumab versus 25% to 30% in control reactions. Whether proliferating Tregs from siplizumab cultures actually had suppressive function was not functionally confirmed. Roughly 80-97% of proliferating CD4+ or CD8+ clones could not be assigned a naive or memory phenotype. The cumulative frequency of alloreactive sequences that could be traced back to unstimulated CD4+ memory T cells was significantly reduced by siplizumab.

Library creation used the immunoSEQ multiplex PCR assay. The deep sequencing platform assayed roughly 10^5 TCR templates per sample. Genomic DNA extracted from sorted T cells was used for TCRbeta CDR3 sequencing. On the study's bioinformatics: The R programming language was used for clonal analysis of the TCRbeta CDR3 data. Alloreactive CD4+ and CD8+ clones were defined by comparing unstimulated samples with post-reaction CFSE-low samples. Regulatory or non-regulatory origin of alloreactive CD4+ clones was assigned by matching sequences to the sorted unstimulated Treg and non-Treg repertoires. Not all clones reach the TCRdb copy of this immuneACCESS table, which keeps in-frame sequences only. Checked studies attribute under half of the gap to unresolved V genes and leave the rest unexplained. V and J calls and clone size are given by that table; D and trimming were obtained from the DNA. Here the sample has nearly 95,000 clones; nearly 95% occur a single time. The leading ten clones occupy 0.3% of the sample.

Sorted unstimulated T cells and proliferating T cells recovered from mixed lymphocyte reactions were subjected to TCRbeta CDR3 sequencing. Fresh whole blood from ten HLA-typed healthy donors was used as the source from which PBMCs were isolated. To map where alloreactive clones came from, unstimulated CD4+ non-regulatory T cells were FACS-sorted. With regard to this clone: The antigen it recognizes is unknown. No per-base quality is available; no much larger clone lies one base away.

This sequence was found in a human donor in good health. The specimen sequenced was non-Treg CD4+ T cells sorted from blood. The cell subset or site label, read with the paper, signifies: FACS-sorted unstimulated CD4+ non-regulatory T cells.

CDR3 loop: CASRDSITEAFF. The DNA sequence is as follows: TGTGCCAGCCGGGACAGTATAACTGAAGCTTTCTTT. The sequence links TRBV6-5 to TRBJ1-1, and TRBD1 matches 7 of the central bases. Clipping removes 8 bases from V and 5 bases from J, with 5 as the unmatched junction base count. The germline V gene provides CDR1 MNHEY and CDR2 SVGAGI. Taken from cysteine to phenylalanine, the CDR3 has 12 residues. CDR3 DNA only is kept here, 36 bases in frame from base 1.